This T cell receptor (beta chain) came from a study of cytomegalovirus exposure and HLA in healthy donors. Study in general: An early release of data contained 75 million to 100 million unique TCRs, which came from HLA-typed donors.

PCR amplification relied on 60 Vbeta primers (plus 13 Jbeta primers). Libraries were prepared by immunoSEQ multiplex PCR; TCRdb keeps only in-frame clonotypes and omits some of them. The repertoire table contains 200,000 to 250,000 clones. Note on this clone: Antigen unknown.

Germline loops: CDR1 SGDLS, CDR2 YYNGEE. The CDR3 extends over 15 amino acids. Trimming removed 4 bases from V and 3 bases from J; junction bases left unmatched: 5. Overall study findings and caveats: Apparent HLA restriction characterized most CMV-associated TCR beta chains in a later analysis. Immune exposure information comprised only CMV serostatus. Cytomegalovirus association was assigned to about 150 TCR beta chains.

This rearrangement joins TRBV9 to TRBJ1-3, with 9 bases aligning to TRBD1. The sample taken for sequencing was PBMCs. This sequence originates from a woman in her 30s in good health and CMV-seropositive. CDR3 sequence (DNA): TGTGCCAGCAGCCAAGACAGGGGGGATGGAAACACCATATATTTT. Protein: CASSQDRGDGNTIYF. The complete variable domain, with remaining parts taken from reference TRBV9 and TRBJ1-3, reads DSGVTQTPKHLITATGQRVTLRCSPRSGDLSVYWYQQSLDQGLQFLIQYYNGEERAKGNILERFSAQQFPDLHSELNLSSLELGDSALYFCASSQDRGDGNTIYFGEGSWLTVV.